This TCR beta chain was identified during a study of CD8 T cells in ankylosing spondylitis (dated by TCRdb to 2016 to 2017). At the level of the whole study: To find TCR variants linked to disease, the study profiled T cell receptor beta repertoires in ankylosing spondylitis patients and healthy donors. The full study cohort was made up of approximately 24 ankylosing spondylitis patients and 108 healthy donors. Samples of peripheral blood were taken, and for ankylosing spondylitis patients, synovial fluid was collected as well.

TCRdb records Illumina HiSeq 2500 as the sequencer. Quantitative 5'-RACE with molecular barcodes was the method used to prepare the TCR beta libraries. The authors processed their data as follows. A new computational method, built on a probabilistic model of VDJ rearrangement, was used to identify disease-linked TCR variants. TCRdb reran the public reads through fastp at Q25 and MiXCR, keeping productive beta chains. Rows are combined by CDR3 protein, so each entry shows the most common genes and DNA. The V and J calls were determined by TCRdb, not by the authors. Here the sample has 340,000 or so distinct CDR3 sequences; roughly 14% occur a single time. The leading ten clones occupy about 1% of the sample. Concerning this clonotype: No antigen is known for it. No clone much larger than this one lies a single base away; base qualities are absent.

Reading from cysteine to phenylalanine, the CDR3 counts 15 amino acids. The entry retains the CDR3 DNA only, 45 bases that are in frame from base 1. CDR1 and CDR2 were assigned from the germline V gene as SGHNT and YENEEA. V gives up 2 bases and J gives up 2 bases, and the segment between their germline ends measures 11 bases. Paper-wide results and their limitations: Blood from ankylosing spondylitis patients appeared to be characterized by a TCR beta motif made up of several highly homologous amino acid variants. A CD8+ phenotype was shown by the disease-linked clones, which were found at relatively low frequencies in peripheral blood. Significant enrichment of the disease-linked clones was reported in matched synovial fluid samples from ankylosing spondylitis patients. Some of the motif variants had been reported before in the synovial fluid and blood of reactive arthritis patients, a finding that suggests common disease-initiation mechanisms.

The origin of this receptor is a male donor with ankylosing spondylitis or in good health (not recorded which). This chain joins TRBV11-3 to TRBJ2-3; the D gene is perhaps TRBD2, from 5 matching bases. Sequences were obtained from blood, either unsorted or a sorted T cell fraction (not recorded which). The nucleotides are TGTGCCAGCAGCTTACGGGGATCACCCACAGATACGCAGTATTTT. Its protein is CASSLRGSPTDTQYF.